This T cell receptor beta chain was identified during a study of T-cell reconstitution after alpha-beta-depleted transplantation in children. The sample holds many counts of this clonotype. Looked up from germline, CDR1 is SGHRS and CDR2 is YFSETQ. The CDR3 extends over 15 amino acids. V dropped 0 bases and J dropped 2 bases, with 12 bases sitting between them. A library of TCRbeta sequences, prepared with unique molecular identifiers, was generated. One entry per CDR3 protein results from TCRdb running MiXCR on the PCR reads. Seen here are about 540,000 distinct CDR3 sequences, 15% to 20% observed once, and the top ten hold approximately 3%.

This clonotype was obtained from a human donor who donated a stem cell graft to a child with acute lymphoblastic leukemia. The J gene is TRBJ2-7, the V gene TRBV5-1, with TRBD1 as a possible D gene (6 bases). The sample was PBMCs from the stem cell graft donor, taken from the stem cell graft. This CDR3 reads CASSLGTADTYEQYF. The CDR3 nucleotides read TGCGCCAGCAGCTTGGGGACAGCCGATACCTACGAGCAGTACTTC.